This TCR beta chain was retrieved from a study of blood T cell repertoires in COVID-19. The overall study: PBMCs, B-cell-depleted T cells, or T cells were the source of the cDNA or gDNA that made up the material.

The table came from immunoSEQ multiplex PCR; TCRdb's copy has only in-frame clones and leaves some out. Of approximately 80,000 clones listed, about four fifths are singletons. The CDR3 contains 24 residues. V gave up 1 base and J gave up 0 bases, with 35 bases separating them. CDR1 is SGHRS and CDR2 is YFSETQ in the germline V gene. The receptor was derived from a woman in her 70s with acute or convalescent COVID-19. The chain has TRBV5-1 and TRBJ1-5; D possibly corresponds to TRBD1 (6 bases). What was sequenced was peripheral blood. This CDR3 is CASSLTKMDPVQQGGPDSNQPQHF. In DNA form, the CDR3 reads TGCGCCAGCAGCTTGACAAAAATGGATCCTGTCCAACAGGGCGGCCCTGATAGCAATCAGCCCCAGCATTTT.